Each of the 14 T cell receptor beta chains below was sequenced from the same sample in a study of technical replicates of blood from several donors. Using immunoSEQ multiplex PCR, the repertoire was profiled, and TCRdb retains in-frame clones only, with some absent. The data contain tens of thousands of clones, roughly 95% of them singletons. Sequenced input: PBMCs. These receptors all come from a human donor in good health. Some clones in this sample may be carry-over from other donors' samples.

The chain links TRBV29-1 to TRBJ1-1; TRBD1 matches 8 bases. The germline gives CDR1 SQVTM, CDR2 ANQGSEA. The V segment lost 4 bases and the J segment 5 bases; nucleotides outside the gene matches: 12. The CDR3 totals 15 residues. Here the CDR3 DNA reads TGCAGCGTTGGATTCACGGACAGGGCCCGAACTGAAGCTTTCTTT. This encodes CSVGFTDRARTEAFF.

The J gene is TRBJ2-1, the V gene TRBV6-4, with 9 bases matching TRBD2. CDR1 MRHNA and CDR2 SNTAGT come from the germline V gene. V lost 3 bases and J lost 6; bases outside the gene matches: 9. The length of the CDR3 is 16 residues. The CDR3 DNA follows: TGTGCCAGCAGTGATATGGCTAGCGGGGCCATCAATGAGCAGTTCTTC. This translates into CASSDMASGAINEQFF.

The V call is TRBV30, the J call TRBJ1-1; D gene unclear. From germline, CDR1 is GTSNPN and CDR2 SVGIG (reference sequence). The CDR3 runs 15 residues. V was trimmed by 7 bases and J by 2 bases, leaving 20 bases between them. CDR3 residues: CASSYGAGLNTEAFF. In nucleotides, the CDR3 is TGTGCCTCAAGTTATGGTGCAGGACTTAACACTGAAGCTTTCTTT.

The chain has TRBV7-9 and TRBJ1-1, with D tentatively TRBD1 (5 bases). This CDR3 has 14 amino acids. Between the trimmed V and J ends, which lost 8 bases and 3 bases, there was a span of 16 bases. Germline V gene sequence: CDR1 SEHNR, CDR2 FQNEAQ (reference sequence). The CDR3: CASGEQGRYTEAFF. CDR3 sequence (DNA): TGTGCCAGCGGAGAGCAGGGCCGGTACACTGAAGCTTTCTTT.

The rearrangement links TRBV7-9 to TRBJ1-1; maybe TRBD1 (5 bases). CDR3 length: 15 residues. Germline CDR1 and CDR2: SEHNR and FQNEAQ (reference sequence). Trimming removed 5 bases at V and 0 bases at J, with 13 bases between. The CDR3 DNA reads TGTGCCAGCAGCGCACCGGGGGGGATGAACACTGAAGCTTTCTTT. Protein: CASSAPGGMNTEAFF.

The CDR3 loop reads CASSVAGTSRGETQYF. For the CDR3, the DNA is TGTGCCAGCAGCGTGGCCGGGACTAGCCGGGGAGAGACCCAGTACTTC. V usage is TRBV9 and J usage is TRBJ2-5; TRBD2 matches 9 bases. The CDR3 contains 16 residues. Germline V gene lookup returns CDR1 SGDLS and CDR2 YYNGEE. V lost 2 bases to trimming and J lost 4 bases; unmatched junction nucleotides: 9.

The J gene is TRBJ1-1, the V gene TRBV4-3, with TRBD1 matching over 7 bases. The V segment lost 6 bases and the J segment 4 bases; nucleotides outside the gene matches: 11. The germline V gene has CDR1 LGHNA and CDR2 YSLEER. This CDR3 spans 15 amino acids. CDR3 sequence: CASRSTGVSSTEAFF. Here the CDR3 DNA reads TGCGCCAGCAGGAGTACAGGGGTGAGTAGCACTGAAGCTTTCTTT.

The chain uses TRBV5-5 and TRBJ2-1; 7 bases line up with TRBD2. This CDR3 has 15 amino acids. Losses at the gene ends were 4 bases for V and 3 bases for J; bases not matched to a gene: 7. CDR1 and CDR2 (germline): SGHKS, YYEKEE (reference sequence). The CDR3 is CASSSGTRNYNEQFF. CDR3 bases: TGTGCCAGCAGCAGCGGGACCAGAAACTACAATGAGCAGTTCTTC.

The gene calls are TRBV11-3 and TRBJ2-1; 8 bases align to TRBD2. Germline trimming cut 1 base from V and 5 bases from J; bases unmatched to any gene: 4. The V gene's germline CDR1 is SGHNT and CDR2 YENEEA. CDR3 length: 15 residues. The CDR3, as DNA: TGTGCCAGCAGCTTAGCCAGCGGGGGTAACAATGAGCAGTTCTTC. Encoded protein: CASSLASGGNNEQFF.

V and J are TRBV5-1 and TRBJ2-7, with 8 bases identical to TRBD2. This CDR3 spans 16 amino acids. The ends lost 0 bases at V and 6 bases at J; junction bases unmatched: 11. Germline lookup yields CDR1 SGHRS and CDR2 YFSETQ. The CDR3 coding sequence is TGCGCCAGCAGCTTGGTGTCCGGGGGGGCCCCGGGCGAGCAGTACTTC. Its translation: CASSLVSGGAPGEQYF.

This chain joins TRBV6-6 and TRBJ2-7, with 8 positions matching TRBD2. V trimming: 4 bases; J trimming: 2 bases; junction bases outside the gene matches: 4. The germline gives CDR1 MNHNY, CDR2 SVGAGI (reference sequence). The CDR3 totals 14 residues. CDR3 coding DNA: TGTGCCAGCAGTTTATCAGCGGGAGCCTACGAGCAGTACTTC. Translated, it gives CASSLSAGAYEQYF.

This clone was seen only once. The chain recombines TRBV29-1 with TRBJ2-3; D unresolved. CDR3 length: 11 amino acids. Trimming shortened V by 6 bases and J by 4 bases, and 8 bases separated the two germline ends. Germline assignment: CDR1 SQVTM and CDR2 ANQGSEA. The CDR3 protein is CSVDYSDTQYF. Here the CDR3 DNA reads TGCAGCGTCGATTACTCAGATACGCAGTATTTT.

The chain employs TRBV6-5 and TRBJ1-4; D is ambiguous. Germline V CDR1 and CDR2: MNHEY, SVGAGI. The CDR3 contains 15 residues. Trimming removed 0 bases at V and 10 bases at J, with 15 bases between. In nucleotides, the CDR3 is TGTGCCAGCAGTTACTCCTGGAGGAATTTGGGAAAACTGTTTTTT. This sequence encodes CASSYSWRNLGKLFF.

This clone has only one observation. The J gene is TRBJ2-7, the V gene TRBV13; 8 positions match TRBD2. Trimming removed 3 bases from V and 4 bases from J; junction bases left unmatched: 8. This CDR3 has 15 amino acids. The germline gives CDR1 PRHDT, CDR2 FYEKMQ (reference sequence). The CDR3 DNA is TGTGCCAGCAGCTTGGGGGTAGCGGGGATTTACGAGCAGTACTTC. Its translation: CASSLGVAGIYEQYF.